These T cell receptor beta chains were read from a single sample in a study of CD8 T cells in Susac syndrome. TCRdb reanalysed the immunoSEQ multiplex PCR reads using MiXCR and keeps one entry per CDR3 protein. Of fewer than 150,000 distinct CDR3 sequences listed, 85% to 95% are singletons. The material sequenced was CD8+ T cells from PBMCs. The source is a human donor with Susac syndrome. Each CDR3 is given with its conserved first and last residue. D genes are given only for firm matches. Part of the rows lack a size; the others show once, few, many or a class for expanded clones.

>TRBV2|TRBJ1-5|NA|NA
CASRKGGLPDQPQHF
TGTGCCAGCAGAAAAGGCGGGCTACCTGACCAGCCCCAGCATTTT
>TRBV9|TRBJ2-7|TRBD2|NA
CASSSGTTEPYEQYF
TGTGCCAGCAGCTCTGGGACTACAGAACCCTACGAGCAGTACTTC
>TRBV28|TRBJ2-1|NA|NA
CATLWVRGNEQFF
TGTGCCACCCTTTGGGTACGGGGGAATGAGCAGTTCTTC
>TRBV12-3/TRBV12-4|TRBJ2-1|TRBD2|NA
CASSLGGSSDEQFF
TGTGCCAGCAGTTTAGGCGGGAGTTCGGATGAGCAGTTCTTC
>TRBV7-2|TRBJ2-3|NA|NA
CASSLVELTDTQYF
TGTGCCAGCAGCTTAGTGGAGCTCACAGATACGCAGTATTTT
>TRBV27|TRBJ2-7|TRBD2|NA
CASSLESGSGYEQYF
TGTGCCAGCAGTTTAGAGAGCGGGAGCGGGTACGAGCAGTACTTC
>TRBV9|TRBJ2-6|TRBD2|NA
CASRGGSGSGANVLTF
TGTGCCAGCAGGGGGGGGTCTGGCTCTGGGGCCAACGTCCTGACTTTC
>TRBV21-1|TRBJ2-1|NA|NA
CASSAYCGTLYNEQFF
TGTGCCAGCAGCGCCTACTGCGGGACCCTCTACAATGAGCAGTTCTTC
>TRBV20-1|TRBJ1-1|NA|once
CSARDSQDLVEAFF
TGCAGTGCTAGAGATTCTCAGGACCTAGTTGAAGCTTTCTTT
>TRBV4-1|TRBJ1-1|NA|once
CASSQPWTGDTEAFF
TGCGCCAGCAGCCAACCCTGGACGGGGGACACTGAAGCTTTCTTT
>TRBV4-1|TRBJ2-7|TRBD2|NA
CASRSKAGGPSEQYF
TGCGCCAGCAGGTCCAAAGCGGGAGGGCCGAGTGAGCAGTACTTC
>TRBV30|TRBJ2-7|NA|NA
CAYGRDNGREQYF
TGTGCCTACGGCCGGGACAATGGGCGCGAGCAGTACTTC
>TRBV12-3/TRBV12-4|TRBJ2-1|NA|NA
CASSFEGREQFF
TGTGCCAGCAGTTTTGAGGGCCGTGAGCAGTTCTTC
>TRBV6-5|TRBJ1-5|NA|NA
CASSYGVSGDQPQHF
TGTGCCAGCAGTTACGGGGTCTCGGGAGATCAGCCCCAGCATTTT
>TRBV19|TRBJ1-5|NA|NA
CASSEAPQHF
TGTGCCAGTAGTGAGGCTCCCCAGCATTTT
>TRBV20-1|TRBJ2-1|NA|once
CSVSDLGNEQFF
TGCAGTGTCTCTGATTTGGGCAATGAGCAGTTCTTC
>TRBV7-8|TRBJ1-1|NA|NA
CASSIQGGVNTEAFF
TGTGCCAGCAGCATTCAGGGTGGGGTGAACACTGAAGCTTTCTTT
>TRBV25-1|TRBJ2-1|NA|NA
CASSESGYNEQFF
TGTGCCAGCAGTGAGTCAGGCTACAATGAGCAGTTCTTC
>TRBV27|TRBJ2-1|NA|NA
CASSVSYNEQFF
TGTGCCAGCTCGGTATCCTACAATGAGCAGTTCTTC
>TRBV4-1|TRBJ2-5|TRBD1|NA
CASSNHRGQETQYF
TGCGCCAGCAGTAACCACAGGGGTCAAGAGACCCAGTACTTC
>TRBV5-4|TRBJ1-1|NA|NA
CASSLAGGRVEEAFF
TGTGCCAGCAGCTTGGCGGGGGGCCGGGTGGAAGAAGCTTTCTTT
>TRBV20-1|TRBJ2-1|TRBD2|NA
CSAPGLAGGNPEQFF
TGCAGTGCTCCAGGACTAGCGGGAGGAAATCCTGAGCAGTTCTTC
>TRBV20-1|TRBJ2-3|TRBD2|once
CSAIIGTTIDTQYF
TGCAGTGCTATAATCGGGACTACCATAGATACGCAGTATTTT
>TRBV7-8|TRBJ2-5|NA|few
CASSLAGGGETQYF
TGTGCCAGCAGCTTAGCGGGGGGTGGAGAGACCCAGTACTTC
>TRBV20-1|TRBJ1-2|NA|NA
CSAREWTDRYYGYTF
TGCAGTGCTAGAGAATGGACAGATAGATACTATGGCTACACCTTC
>TRBV5-1|TRBJ2-2|TRBD1|NA
CASSWDSPVTGELFF
TGCGCCAGCAGCTGGGACAGTCCAGTCACCGGGGAGCTGTTTTTT
>TRBV20-1|TRBJ1-1|NA|NA
CSARDSDTEAFF
TGCAGTGCTAGAGATAGCGACACTGAAGCTTTCTTT
>TRBV10-2|TRBJ2-7|TRBD1|NA
CASSESGQGLEQYF
TGCGCCAGCAGTGAGTCAGGACAGGGCCTCGAGCAGTACTTC
>TRBV29-1|TRBJ2-1|TRBD2|NA
CSVVGAGGPNEQFF
TGCAGCGTTGTCGGAGCGGGAGGTCCCAATGAGCAGTTCTTC
>TRBV24-1|TRBJ2-1|NA|NA
CATSASWQFF
TGTGCCACCAGTGCAAGTTGGCAGTTCTTC
>TRBV29-1|TRBJ2-6|NA|NA
CSVVASGANVLTF
TGCAGCGTTGTGGCCTCTGGGGCCAACGTCCTGACTTTC
>TRBV20-1|TRBJ2-2|TRBD2|NA
CSAPSGANTGELFF
TGCAGTGCCCCTAGCGGAGCGAACACCGGGGAGCTGTTTTTT
>TRBV5-1|TRBJ2-1|NA|NA
CASSLETRMIHEQFF
TGCGCCAGCAGCTTGGAGACTAGAATGATCCATGAGCAGTTCTTC
>TRBV11-2|TRBJ2-1|NA|NA
CASSLGSRNEQFF
TGTGCCAGCAGCTTGGGCTCTAGGAATGAGCAGTTCTTC
>TRBV2|TRBJ2-5|NA|NA
CASSEAARGEETQYF
TGTGCCAGCAGTGAAGCTGCCAGGGGAGAAGAGACCCAGTACTTC
>TRBV24-1|TRBJ1-1|TRBD1|NA
CATSDGGGVEAFF
TGTGCCACCAGTGATGGAGGGGGCGTTGAAGCTTTCTTT
>TRBV7-6|TRBJ1-1|NA|NA
CASSLETRGTEAFF
TGTGCCAGCAGCTTAGAGACCAGGGGCACTGAAGCTTTCTTT
>TRBV29-1|TRBJ2-5|NA|NA
CSVEETGGETQYF
TGCAGCGTTGAAGAAACCGGGGGAGAGACCCAGTACTTC